This T cell receptor (beta chain) is from a study of T cell repertoires in cytomegalovirus infection (dated by TCRdb to about 2019). Study-level background: The peptide stimulations were aimed at well-studied HLA-B-restricted epitopes as well as recently identified HLA-C-restricted CMV epitopes, whose presentation resists viral immunomodulation. Because public TCR beta signatures pointed to carriage of CMV infection together with the matching HLA type, the HLA type of each donor mattered for the analysis.

Per the publication, the treatment or condition label means: in vitro stimulation with specific CMV peptide epitopes to enrich CMV-specific T cells. As to this clonotype: Its cognate antigen has yet to be identified. Per-base qualities were not stored, and no clone one base away is much larger.

The reads were generated on an Illumina HiSeq 1500. TCRdb ran its own pipeline on the public reads, namely fastp trimming at Q25 and MiXCR clone calling, and kept in-frame beta chains. Rows with a matching CDR3 protein are joined into one entry that keeps the most common DNA and genes. The sample profile shows 700,000 to 950,000 distinct CDR3 sequences; roughly 33% of them were found once. The top ten clones comprise around 11% of the sample. The germline ends are 5 bases apart after V is trimmed by 3 bases and J by 0 bases. CDR1 and CDR2 are drawn from the germline V gene: SGHDN, FVKESK. Reading from cysteine to phenylalanine, the CDR3 counts 13 amino acids. This entry keeps only the CDR3 DNA: 39 bases, framed from base 1. The full study reports these points: Carriers of CMV infection plus the relevant HLA type were discriminated by the cumulative frequency of public TCR beta family members in the study cohort and in an independent approximately 340-donor cohort. The ex vivo response was dominated by HLA-C-restricted CMV-specific TCR beta clonotypes, which also provided the single most frequent clonotype in two of eight donors.

The V gene is TRBV14 and the J gene is TRBJ1-1; the D gene cannot be resolved reliably. This clonotype was sampled from a human donor in good health (CMV status not recorded). Some clones in this sample may be carry-over from other donors' samples. The specimen was cultured CD8+ T cells from PBMCs, collected from culture after CMV antigen stimulation. The CDR3 has the sequence CASSHIMNTEAFF. Here is the DNA: TGTGCCAGCAGCCACATCATGAACACTGAAGCTTTCTTT.